This T cell receptor beta chain emerged from a study of blood T cell repertoires in COVID-19. Study-level information: Specimens from acute and convalescent COVID-19 originated in the United States, Italy and Spain. Sample material is recorded as cDNA or gDNA derived from T cells, B-cell-depleted T cells, or PBMCs.

The CDR3 extends over 12 amino acids. Germline CDR1 reads KGHSH; CDR2 reads LQKENI. V shed 3 bases and J shed 8 bases, with 8 bases lying between them. Methods used by the authors: Estimated nucleated cell counts came from reference gene primer amplification. TCRdb keeps only in-frame clones here, not all; method: immunoSEQ multiplex PCR. The DNA was the basis for D and trimming; V, J and clone size are from that table. Of more than 85,000 clones listed, about 76% are singletons. The chain has TRBV18 and TRBJ1-3; D remains unclear. The sample taken for sequencing was peripheral blood. The sequence was collected from a woman aged 70 to 79 with acute or convalescent COVID-19. Written as DNA, the CDR3 is TGTGCCAGCTCACCCGAACGGGACACCATATATTTT. Translated: CASSPERDTIYF.